The 26 T cell receptor beta chains reported below all come from one sample, sequenced in a study of T-cell memory formation after mild COVID-19. TCRdb used MiXCR to reprocess the 5' RACE reads, holding one entry per CDR3 protein. The repertoire holds 290,000 or so distinct CDR3 sequences, with roughly a fifth as singletons. The sequenced sample consisted of PBMCs or a T cell subset sorted from them (not recorded which). The receptor source for this set is a man between 18 and 29 years old who had mild COVID-19 (a few samples of this study predate the infection). Cell type and time point are not known.

V usage is TRBV5-6 and J usage is TRBJ1-3; D possibly corresponds to TRBD1 (6 bases). Germline V gene data show CDR1 as SGHDT and CDR2 as YYEEEE. The CDR3 spans 18 residues. The V gene lost 3 bases and the J gene lost 2 bases, with 21 bases spanning the gap. CDR3 sequence (DNA): TGTGCCAGCAGCTCATTTTTGGACCAACAGGGCCCTGGAAACACCATATATTTT. Its translation is CASSSFLDQQGPGNTIYF.

This clonotype was counted only a few times. The chain couples TRBV7-9 to TRBJ2-1; 8 bases fit TRBD1. Germline CDR1 is SEHNR and CDR2 is FQNEAQ (reference sequence). V lost 2 bases, J lost 8 bases, and 11 bases stayed unmatched. The length of the CDR3 is 16 residues. The CDR3 sequence is CASSLNPGQAFHEQFF. Written as DNA, the CDR3 is TGTGCCAGCAGCTTAAACCCGGGACAGGCCTTTCATGAGCAGTTCTTC.

The sample holds a few counts of this clonotype. The rearrangement joins TRBV29-1 to TRBJ2-3; D is unclear. Germline values: CDR1 SQVTM, CDR2 ANQGSEA. The germline V and J ends were trimmed by 7 bases and 0 bases, with 14 bases remaining between them. CDR3 size: 14 residues. The CDR3, as DNA: TGCAGCGGTGACGTGGTCCCTAGCACAGATACGCAGTATTTT. Its protein is CSGDVVPSTDTQYF.

A few counts support this clonotype. The chain combines TRBV12-5 with TRBJ2-6; the D gene is possibly TRBD1 (6 bases). V gave up 2 bases and J gave up 4 bases, with 9 bases separating them. CDR1 LGHNT and CDR2 FRNRAP come from the germline V gene. The CDR3 consists of 15 residues. The CDR3: CASGLTGSGANVLTF. The DNA for the CDR3 is TGTGCTAGTGGTTTGACAGGGTCCGGGGCCAACGTCCTGACTTTC.

This clonotype was seen a few times. The chain has TRBV7-9 and TRBJ2-5; D tentatively reads TRBD1 or TRBD2 (6 bases each). This CDR3 spans 14 amino acids. The V end was cut by 2 bases, the J end by 5 bases, with 12 bases between. The germline V gene has CDR1 SEHNR and CDR2 FQNEAQ (reference sequence). CDR3 DNA sequence: TGTGCCAGCAGCTTAACGGGGGCGGGGGAGACCCAGTACTTC. This gives the protein CASSLTGAGETQYF.

The chain is built from TRBV9 and TRBJ2-1; 10 bases align to TRBD2. Germline lookup yields CDR1 SGDLS and CDR2 YYNGEE. This CDR3 contains 18 residues. V lost 0 bases, J lost 5 bases, and 11 bases stayed unmatched. In DNA, the CDR3 is TGTGCCAGCAGCGTAGCCTCTAGCGGGGGAAGCGGCCACAATGAGCAGTTCTTC. This translates into CASSVASSGGSGHNEQFF.

This clonotype was detected ten times or more. The rearrangement links TRBV25-1 to TRBJ1-5; D not certain. This CDR3 comprises 16 residues. The germline gives CDR1 MGHDK, CDR2 SYGVNS. Trimming removed 2 bases from V and 0 bases from J, with 11 bases in between. The CDR3 nucleotides read TGTGCCAGCAGTGAAACAGCCAGTCTTAGCAATCAGCCCCAGCATTTT. Its translation: CASSETASLSNQPQHF.

The chain uses TRBV6-5 and TRBJ1-2; weak D call: TRBD1 (6 bases). V shed 10 bases and J shed 4 bases, with 10 bases lying between them. The germline CDR1 and CDR2 sequences are MNHEY and SVGAGI. The CDR3 is made up of 11 amino acids. Written as DNA, the CDR3 is TGTGCCACGAAGACAGGCTATGGCTACACCTTC. Protein sequence: CATKTGYGYTF.

V usage is TRBV5-1 and J usage is TRBJ2-2; D unclear. The germline CDR1 and CDR2 sequences are SGHRS and YFSETQ. This CDR3 has 19 amino acids. The V and J ends lost 0 bases and 0 bases respectively, with 18 bases between them. The chain's CDR3 is CASSLAARVTIANTGELFF. In DNA form, the CDR3 reads TGCGCCAGCAGCTTGGCCGCTAGGGTAACCATCGCGAACACCGGGGAGCTGTTTTTT.

The chain joins TRBV7-3 to TRBJ2-3, with TRBD2 as a possible D gene (5 bases). CDR1 and CDR2 from the germline V gene are SGHTA and FQGTGA. The CDR3 loop spans 14 amino acids. Trimming shortened V by 3 bases and J by 6 bases, and 13 bases separated the two germline ends. CDR3 loop: CASSFQLESDTQYF. The DNA of the CDR3 is TGTGCCAGCAGCTTTCAACTAGAATCTGATACGCAGTATTTT. Full variable domain (missing parts from reference TRBV7-3 and TRBJ2-3): GAGVSQTPSNKVTEKGKYVELRCDPISGHTALYWYRQSLGQGPEFLIYFQGTGAADDSGLPNDRFFAVRPEGSVSTLKIQRTERGDSAVYLCASSFQLESDTQYFGPGTRLTVL.

This clonotype was detected only a few times. The chain employs TRBV18 and TRBJ2-3; D gene unclear. V lost 6 bases, J lost 2 bases, and 27 bases lay in between. Per the germline V gene, CDR1 is KGHSH and CDR2 is LQKENI. The CDR3 extends over 19 amino acids. The CDR3 region has the DNA TGTGCCAGCTCCCCAGATCAGGCCCTTCAGACCGAAGACACAGATACGCAGTATTTT. It yields the protein CASSPDQALQTEDTDTQYF.

The genes are TRBV21-1 and TRBJ1-6; TRBD1 is taken as the D call from the table, unchecked against the DNA. TRBV21-1 constitutes a pseudogene. This CDR3 spans 16 amino acids. CDR3 region: CASSSGRGSENSPLHF. CDR3 DNA: TGTGCCAGCAGCAGTGGCAGGGGTAGTGAAAATTCACCCCTCCACTTT.

The chain couples TRBV6-1 to TRBJ2-3, with 7 bases identical to TRBD2. Germline CDR1 and CDR2: MNHNS and SASEGT. The CDR3 consists of 16 residues. Losses at the gene ends were 6 bases for V and 2 bases for J; bases not matched to a gene: 11. The CDR3 loop is CASSPLRAGVTDTQYF. The CDR3, as DNA: TGTGCCAGCAGCCCCCTCCGGGCGGGGGTCACAGATACGCAGTATTTT.

This clonotype showed up just a few times. The chain employs TRBV5-1 and TRBJ2-2, with D hard to call. The germline V gene has CDR1 SGHRS and CDR2 YFSETQ. The ends were cut back, 1 base at V and 5 bases at J, with 6 bases in the middle. This CDR3 region has 13 residues. Written as DNA, the CDR3 is TGCGCCAGCAGCTTGTCCGAAACCGGGGAGCTGTTTTTT. Translating gives CASSLSETGELFF.

This chain uses TRBV20-1 with TRBJ2-5, with D tentatively TRBD1 or TRBD2 (5 bases each). Trimming cost V 6 bases and J 5 bases, with 16 bases left between them. Germline CDR1 and CDR2: DFQATT and SNEGSKA (reference sequence). The CDR3 is made up of 13 amino acids. This chain's CDR3 is CSAMGAGTETQYF. The CDR3 region has the DNA TGCAGTGCCATGGGTGCAGGGACGGAGACCCAGTACTTC.

This chain connects TRBV7-2 to TRBJ1-5, with D unresolved. V shed 2 bases and J shed 2 bases, with 16 bases lying between them. Germline V gene sequence: CDR1 SGHTA, CDR2 FQGNSA. The CDR3 runs 17 residues. In DNA form, the CDR3 reads TGTGCCAGCAGCTTAATTTTAGGGAGCGTTGGCAATCAGCCCCAGCATTTT. It codes for CASSLILGSVGNQPQHF.

This chain links TRBV4-3 with TRBJ2-5; TRBD1 might be the D (5 bases). In germline, CDR1 is LGHNA, CDR2 YSLEER. The V gene lost 0 bases and the J gene lost 5 bases, with 19 bases spanning the gap. The CDR3 runs 17 residues. The CDR3 DNA reads TGCGCCAGCAGCCAAGAGATGACAGCGAACGTGGGGGAGACCCAGTACTTC. Residues: CASSQEMTANVGETQYF.

In DNA form, the CDR3 reads TGTGCCAGCAGTTCCGGGACTAGAGGCCCAGAGACCCAGTACTTC. It translates to CASSSGTRGPETQYF. V gene TRBV6-5 combines with J gene TRBJ2-5; 8 bases match TRBD2. Germline CDR1 MNHEY, CDR2 SVGAGI. Trimming cost V 4 bases and J 4 bases; bases outside gene matches: 8. The CDR3 is made up of 15 amino acids.

In its sample, this clonotype was seen many times. The chain carries TRBV5-1 and TRBJ2-3, with a tentative D call TRBD2 (6 bases). V lost 4 bases, J lost 2 bases, and 14 bases lay in between. The CDR3 length is 15 residues. In germline, CDR1 is SGHRS, CDR2 YFSETQ. CDR3 residues: CASSTGVAHTDTQYF. The CDR3 coding sequence is TGCGCCAGCAGCACGGGGGTGGCTCACACAGATACGCAGTATTTT. The variable domain in full, completed from reference TRBV5-1 and TRBJ2-3, reads KAGVTQTPRYLIKTRGQQVTLSCSPISGHRSVSWYQQTPGQGLQFLFEYFSETQRNKGNFPGRFSGRQFSNSRSEMNVSTLELGDSALYLCASSTGVAHTDTQYFGPGTRLTVL.

Here the CDR3 reads CASSGHGFGGQSTSTDTQYF. The CDR3 nucleotides read TGTGCCAGCAGCGGCCATGGGTTTGGGGGGCAATCAACTAGCACAGATACGCAGTATTTT. The V gene is TRBV7-6, the J gene TRBJ2-3, with D possibly being TRBD1 or TRBD2 (6 bases each). Trimming pared 5 bases from V and 0 bases from J, leaving 27 bases between. Germline loops: CDR1 SGHVS, CDR2 FNYEAQ. The CDR3 is made up of 20 amino acids.

CDR3 coding DNA: TGTGCCAGCAAGAGTAGCGGGGGCGCCGAGACCCAGTACTTC. Amino acid sequence: CASKSSGGAETQYF. The genes are TRBV6-2 or TRBV6-3 and TRBJ2-5, with 9 bases aligning to TRBD2. The CDR3 has 14 residues. V lost 7 bases, J lost 5 bases, and 8 bases stayed unmatched. CDR1 and CDR2 (germline): MNHEY, SVGEGT.

The chain combines TRBV4-3 with TRBJ1-2, with 7 bases fitting TRBD1. CDR1 and CDR2 (germline): LGHNA, YSLEER. The CDR3 sequence is 16 residues long. V was clipped by 0 bases and J by 4 bases; unmatched bases: 8. CDR3 region: CASSQEVDRAAYGYTF. CDR3 sequence (DNA): TGCGCCAGCAGCCAAGAGGTTGACAGGGCGGCCTATGGCTACACCTTC.

This rearrangement joins TRBV29-1 to TRBJ1-1, with TRBD1 identical over 11 bases. From germline, CDR1 is SQVTM and CDR2 ANQGSEA. The CDR3 has 12 residues. Germline trimming cut 4 bases from V and 8 bases from J; bases unmatched to any gene: 3. The CDR3 bases are TGCAGCGTTGCGGGGACAGGGGGAGAAGCTTTCTTT. It is translated as CSVAGTGGEAFF.

The chain has TRBV24-1 and TRBJ1-4; TRBD1 matches at 8 bases. Germline V CDR1 and CDR2: KGHDR, SFDVKD. V lost 3 bases and J lost 7; bases outside the gene matches: 3. CDR3 size: 14 residues. In DNA, the CDR3 is TGTGCCACCAGTGATCCCGGACAGGGTGAAAAACTGTTTTTT. Translation gives CATSDPGQGEKLFF.

V usage is TRBV7-2 and J usage is TRBJ2-5; 7 bases fit TRBD2. This CDR3 comprises 15 residues. V was clipped by 2 bases and J by 5 bases; unmatched bases: 8. CDR1 is SGHTA and CDR2 is FQGNSA in the germline V gene. The CDR3 is CASSLNGGLYETQYF. In DNA form, the CDR3 reads TGTGCCAGCAGCTTAAACGGGGGGTTATACGAGACCCAGTACTTC.

V and J are TRBV6-2 or TRBV6-3 and TRBJ1-1, with D unresolved. Germline loops: CDR1 MNHEY, CDR2 SVGEGT. V dropped 6 bases and J dropped 4 bases, with 9 bases sitting between them. CDR3 length: 12 amino acids. This chain's CDR3 is CASSPRSTEAFF. DNA for the CDR3: TGTGCCAGCAGCCCAAGGAGCACTGAAGCTTTCTTT.